One sample yielded the 30 T cell receptor beta chains listed below, sequenced in a study of tumor-infiltrating lymphocytes in oesophageal squamous cell carcinoma. TCRdb re-called the PCR reads through MiXCR, storing one row per CDR3 protein. The sample records 3,500 or so distinct CDR3 sequences, 16% being singletons. Sequenced material: esophageal tumor tissue. The receptors shown here come from a male donor with esophageal squamous cell carcinoma.

This clonotype came up many times. A much larger clone lies one base from this, so it may be a read error. The gene calls are TRBV5-1 and TRBJ2-5, with D maybe TRBD1 (6 bases). Germline V CDR1 and CDR2: SGHRS, YFSETQ. CDR3 size: 13 residues. V was trimmed by 5 bases and J by 11 bases, leaving 19 bases between them. The CDR3 is CASRTGTRHEQYF. The CDR3 nucleotides are TGCGCCAGCAGGACAGGCACCCGCCATGAGCAGTACTTC.

About this clonotype: Because it lacks the conserved phenylalanine or tryptophan at the end, this CDR3 is likely a read error. No DNA is shown, since the ends of the CDR3 on it are uncertain; the CDR3 is the one TCRdb lists. The J gene is TRBJ2-3, the V gene TRBV7-2; the tabulated D call, TRBD1, remains unverified against the DNA. Germline CDR1 and CDR2: SGHTA and FQGNSA. The CDR3 has 16 residues if both end residues are counted. This chain's CDR3 is CASSTSGGAYEQYFGP.

This clonotype is labeled medium-sized. This chain uses TRBV7-8 with TRBJ2-2; D gene unclear. CDR1 and CDR2 (germline): SGHVS, FQNEAQ. V lost 1 base and J 2 bases, leaving 5 bases between the germline ends. This CDR3 contains 14 residues. As DNA, the CDR3 is TGTGCCAGCAGCTTAGGGGCTAACACCGGGGAGCTGTTTTTT. As protein: CASSLGANTGELFF.

This clonotype has just one count. A much bigger clone sits one base away, suggesting this may be a read error. V usage is TRBV7-4 and J usage is TRBJ2-7, with D possibly matching TRBD1 (7 bases). TRBJ2-1 matches the DNA end more closely, so the J call is doubtful. CDR1 SGHVT and CDR2 SQSDAQ come from the germline V gene. CDR3 size: 17 residues. The CDR3 here is CASSPSAPGGTHYEQFF. CDR3 bases: TGTGCCAGCAGCCCTTCCGCCCCAGGGGGGACGCACTACGAGCAGTTCTTC.

This clonotype was counted ten times or more. This chain links TRBV28 with TRBJ2-7; 8 bases match TRBD2. Trimming removed 7 bases from V and 7 bases from J; junction bases left unmatched: 12. Germline V lookup: CDR1 MDHEN, CDR2 SYDVKM. The CDR3 is made up of 14 amino acids. DNA for the CDR3: TGTGCCAGCAATCGGGGGGGCTCCTACAATGAGCAGTACTTC. It is translated as CASNRGGSYNEQYF.

By share of the sample, this clonotype is medium-sized. The chain carries TRBV24-1 and TRBJ1-5; D ambiguous. CDR1 KGHDR and CDR2 SFDVKD come from the germline V gene. The CDR3 extends over 13 amino acids. Trimming took 2 bases from V and 6 from J, leaving 7 bases between them. CDR3 nucleotides: TGTGCCACCAGTGATTCAATGTCTCAGCCCCAGCATTTT. This sequence encodes CATSDSMSQPQHF.

A remark on this clonotype: An end of the junction differs from the germline gene, which may be a read error. The chain couples TRBV20-1 to TRBJ1-6, with D perhaps matching TRBD1 (6 bases). The CDR3 is 15 residues long. Germline-derived CDR1 and CDR2 are DFQATT and SNEGSKA (reference sequence). CDR3 sequence reads: CSAKQSGGVGYEQYF. The CDR3 nucleotides read TGCAGTGCCAAGCAATCCGGGGGCGTCGGCTACGAGCAGTACTTT.

This clonotype is large. Germline and junction disagree at one end, which may indicate a read error. This sequence joins TRBV7-9 and TRBJ2-7; possibly TRBD1 or TRBD2 for D (5 bases each). The CDR3 runs 15 residues. Germline CDR1 reads SEHNR; CDR2 reads FQNEAQ (reference sequence). Here the CDR3 reads CASSHGTGAIPPLHF. CDR3 DNA sequence: TGTGCCAGCAGCCACGGGACGGGCGCTATTCCACCCCTCCACTTC.

This clonotype was found many times. V gene TRBV2 combines with J gene TRBJ1-4, with D possibly TRBD1 on 6 matching bases. The germline gives CDR1 SNHLY, CDR2 FYNNEI. With 7 bases removed from V and 0 bases from J, the gap between germline ends came to 18 bases. The CDR3 extends over 17 amino acids. CDR3 DNA: TGTGCCAGCAACTTGCAACAGGGAGCAACAACTAATGAAAAACTGTTTTTT. Its translation: CASNLQQGATTNEKLFF.

This clonotype qualifies as medium-sized (0.01 to 0.1%). Given a much more abundant clone one base away, this may be a read error. The V gene is TRBV7-2, the J gene TRBJ2-5; 7 bases are shared with TRBD2. Germline CDR1 is SGHTA and CDR2 is FQGNSA. The CDR3 is 13 residues long. V was clipped by 1 base and J by 11 bases; unmatched bases: 7. The DNA for the CDR3 is TGTGCCAGCAGCTTAGTAGGGACTATTGGGCAGTACTTC. This codes for CASSLVGTIGQYF. Combining the CDR3 with reference TRBV7-2 and TRBJ2-5 gives the whole variable domain GAGVSQSPSNKVTEKGKDVELRCDPISGHTALYWYRQSLGQGLEFLIYFQGNSAPDKSGLPSDRFSAERTGGSVSTLTIQRTQQEDSAVYLCASSLVGTIGQYFGPGTRLLVL.

This clonotype occurred once. The conserved closing phenylalanine or tryptophan is absent in this CDR3, likely reflecting a read error. Because the CDR3's place on the DNA is in doubt, the DNA is left out and the CDR3 is given as listed by TCRdb. The V and J genes are TRBV10-3 and TRBJ2-7. Counting both end residues, the CDR3 totals 13 amino acids. Germline assignment: CDR1 ENHRY and CDR2 SYGVKD. The CDR3 here is CAIKEIYGYTFGS.

Regarding this clonotype: The CDR3 end shows no conserved phenylalanine or tryptophan, and so a read error is likely. No DNA is shown, since the ends of the CDR3 on it are uncertain; the CDR3 is the one TCRdb lists. The rearrangement links TRBV9 to TRBJ2-1; the table calls TRBD1, which could not be checked here. Germline loops: CDR1 SGDLS, CDR2 YYNGEE. The CDR3 extends over 17 residues, inclusive of both ends. CDR3 loop: CASSVFGQGAYGYTFGS.

By frequency in the sample, this clonotype is medium-sized. The CDR3 DNA reads as TGTGCCAGCAGTTTTGGTAGGCTGACAGGGGAGTTCCCACTCTACGAGCAGTACTTC. Amino acids: CASSFGRLTGEFPLYEQYF. The chain employs TRBV12-3 or TRBV12-4 and TRBJ2-7; 8 nucleotides agree with TRBD1. The CDR3 has 19 residues. The junction had 19 bases not matched to a gene; V was cut back by 3 bases and J by 3 bases.

Turning to this clonotype: The conserved final phenylalanine or tryptophan is absent from the CDR3, which likely points to a read error. The DNA is omitted, as the CDR3 cannot be located on it reliably, and the CDR3 follows TCRdb's listing. The chain is built from TRBV18 and TRBJ2-5; TRBD1 is the table's D call and was not checked against the DNA. The CDR3 length equals 18 residues, ends included. Germline CDR1 KGHSH, CDR2 LQKENI. CDR3 amino acids: CASSPSQDRGPGGYTFGS.

The chain joins TRBV20-1 to TRBJ1-4, with D tentatively TRBD1 (5 bases). Trimming took off 2 bases at V and 8 bases at J, with 21 bases between the two ends. Germline CDR1 and CDR2: DFQATT and SNEGSKA (reference sequence). The length of the CDR3 is 16 residues. CDR3 region: CSARRFRLTRDEKLFF. CDR3 nucleotides: TGCAGTGCTAGACGATTTAGATTAACTCGGGACGAAAAACTGTTTTTT.

A few counts support this clonotype. As the CDR3 is not closed by the conserved phenylalanine or tryptophan, this likely results from a read error. It is unclear where the CDR3 begins or ends on the DNA, so no DNA is shown, and the CDR3 is as TCRdb lists it. The genes are TRBV5-5 and TRBJ2-7. The germline V gene encodes CDR1 SGHKS and CDR2 YYEKEE (reference sequence). The CDR3 totals 16 residues, both ends included. CDR3 loop: CASSLLLQSYGYTFGS.

This clonotype was seen a few times. This chain joins TRBV5-4 and TRBJ2-5, with 9 bases matching TRBD1. With V trimmed by 1 base and J by 4 bases, 5 bases remained unmatched. The length of the CDR3 is 15 residues. CDR1 is SGHNT, CDR2 YYREEE, per germline (reference sequence). In DNA, the CDR3 is TGTGCCAGCAGCTTGCCGACAGGGGGGGCAGAGACCCAGTACTTC. This codes for CASSLPTGGAETQYF.

This clonotype has a count of ten or more. The chain joins TRBV5-1 to TRBJ1-4; unclear D gene. Germline-derived CDR1 and CDR2 are SGHRS and YFSETQ. CDR3 size: 14 residues. Deletions cut 3 bases from V and 7 bases from J, with 13 bases between. The CDR3 bases are TGCGCCAGCAGCTCAAACTCGGGTCTTGAAAAACTGTTTTTT. The encoded protein is CASSSNSGLEKLFF.

Notes on this clonotype: This CDR3 is missing its conserved last phenylalanine or tryptophan, likely due to a read error. The limits of the CDR3 on the DNA are not certain, so only TCRdb's listed CDR3 is given. CDR3: CASSLAGTS. The gene calls are TRBV7-2 and TRBJ2-4; the table names TRBD2, a call not compared with the DNA. The CDR3 is 9 amino acids long, termini counted. Germline V gene sequence: CDR1 SGHTA, CDR2 FQGNSA.

This clonotype has a count of ten or more. The chain joins TRBV2 to TRBJ1-4; weak D call: TRBD1 (6 bases). The CDR3 spans 16 residues. Deletions cut 7 bases from V and 0 bases from J, with 15 bases between. Germline V CDR1 and CDR2: SNHLY, FYNNEI. In nucleotides, the CDR3 is TGTGCCAGCATCGAACAGGGACCGGCAACTAATGAAAAACTGTTTTTT. It translates to CASIEQGPATNEKLFF. Full variable domain (remainder filled in from reference TRBV2 and TRBJ1-4): EPEVTQTPSHQVTQMGQEVILRCVPISNHLYFYWYRQILGQKVEFLVSFYNNEISEKSEIFDDQFSVERPDGSNFTLKIRSTKLEDSAMYFCASIEQGPATNEKLFFGSGTQLSVL.

In its sample, this clonotype ranks as medium-sized. The chain couples TRBV27 to TRBJ2-7, with 7 bases aligning to TRBD1. The CDR3 has 14 residues. CDR1 is MNHEY, CDR2 SMNVEV, per germline (reference sequence). With 5 bases clipped from V and 2 bases from J, the junction kept 6 bases outside the gene matches. The CDR3 nucleotides are TGTGCCAGCAGTCCCTGGACAGGTACCTACGAGCAGTACTTC. This codes for CASSPWTGTYEQYF.

This clonotype was detected ten times or more. This chain joins TRBV5-5 and TRBJ2-3, with D tentatively TRBD2 (5 bases). Trimming took 0 bases from V and 5 from J, leaving 7 bases between them. The CDR3 is 13 amino acids. The germline gives CDR1 SGHKS, CDR2 YYEKEE (reference sequence). CDR3 bases: TGTGCCAGCAGCTTGGAAGGGAGAGATACGCAGTATTTT. The encoded protein is CASSLEGRDTQYF. The whole variable domain, remainder taken from reference TRBV5-5 and TRBJ2-3, is DAGVTQSPTHLIKTRGQQVTLRCSPISGHKSVSWYQQVLGQGPQFIFQYYEKEERGRGNFPDRFSARQFPNYSSELNVNALLLGDSALYLCASSLEGRDTQYFGPGTRLTVL.

This clonotype is judged medium-sized. V gene TRBV7-9 combines with J gene TRBJ2-7; D is perhaps TRBD1 (5 bases). This CDR3 is built from 14 residues. Germline lookup yields CDR1 SEHNR and CDR2 FQNEAQ (reference sequence). Trimming left V 0 bases short and J 4 bases short, with 10 bases between. CDR3 sequence: CASSLASGRYEQYF. The DNA of the CDR3 is TGTGCCAGCAGCTTAGCTTCAGGGCGATACGAGCAGTACTTC.

By proportion, this clonotype is medium-sized. The rearrangement links TRBV6-6 to TRBJ2-3, with D perhaps TRBD1 or TRBD2 (5 bases each). Trimming stripped 2 bases from V and 0 bases from J, with 9 bases between. The CDR3 length is 15 residues. Per the germline V gene, CDR1 is MNHNY and CDR2 is SVGAGI (reference sequence). CDR3 sequence: CASSYTGTSTDTQYF. CDR3 in DNA: TGTGCCAGCAGTTACACCGGGACCAGCACAGATACGCAGTATTTT.

At least ten counts were recorded for this clonotype. V is TRBV24-1 and J is TRBJ2-7; D uncertain. Germline-derived CDR1 and CDR2 are KGHDR and SFDVKD. The CDR3 is 11 residues long. The CDR3 protein is CFETGSYEQYF. The CDR3 DNA is TGTTTCGAGACGGGCTCCTACGAGCAGTACTTC.

Regarding this clonotype: The final CDR3 position lacks the conserved phenylalanine or tryptophan, pointing to a likely read error. The DNA is left out, because the CDR3 cannot be placed on it with certainty; the CDR3 is given as TCRdb lists it. The chain carries TRBV24-1 and TRBJ2-5; the table's TRBD2 call for D was not verified on the DNA. The germline V gene encodes CDR1 KGHDR and CDR2 SFDVKD. Including both end residues, the CDR3 is 10 amino acids long. The CDR3 region is CATSAPRGLA.

By proportion, this clonotype is medium-sized. The chain recombines TRBV7-9 with TRBJ1-1; 8 bases line up with TRBD1. Germline values: CDR1 SEHNR, CDR2 FQNEAQ (reference sequence). The ends lost 5 bases at V and 0 bases at J; junction bases unmatched: 11. The CDR3 contains 17 residues. The DNA of the CDR3 is TGTGCCAGCAGCATTGTCGACAGGGGTAGGATGAACACTGAAGCTTTCTTT. Translating gives CASSIVDRGRMNTEAFF.

On this clonotype: The conserved phenylalanine or tryptophan normally closing the CDR3 is absent here, so this likely arose from a read error. The DNA is left out, because the CDR3 cannot be placed on it with certainty; the CDR3 is given as TCRdb lists it. This chain uses TRBV10-2 with TRBJ2-3; TRBD1, the D gene given by the table, was not confirmed from the DNA. The CDR3 comprises 16 residues, both ends counted. The V gene's germline CDR1 is WSHSY and CDR2 SAAADI. This chain's CDR3 is CASSDIGKVYGYTFGS.

For the CDR3, the DNA is TGTGCCAGCAGGCGGGACGGCGGAAGAACTAACTATGGCTACACCTTC. Translation gives CASRRDGGRTNYGYTF. The chain joins TRBV5-6 to TRBJ1-2; a possible D gene is TRBD1 (5 bases). V gave up 5 bases and J gave up 0 bases, with 17 bases separating them. Germline assignment: CDR1 SGHDT and CDR2 YYEEEE. The CDR3 totals 16 residues.

This clonotype is judged medium-sized. The chain combines TRBV7-8 with TRBJ2-7; possibly TRBD2 for D (6 bases). The CDR3 is 16 amino acids. The V gene lost 0 bases and the J gene lost 4 bases, with 16 bases spanning the gap. Germline CDR1 is SGHVS and CDR2 is FQNEAQ. The CDR3 region is CASSLAGMGGEYEQYF. CDR3 sequence (DNA): TGTGCCAGCAGCTTAGCGGGGATGGGCGGGGAATACGAGCAGTACTTC. The full variable domain, in which reference TRBV7-8 and TRBJ2-7 provide the parts outside the CDR3, is GAGVSQSPRYKVAKRGQDVALRCDPISGHVSLFWYQQALGQGPEFLTYFQNEAQLDKSGLPSDRFFAERPEGSVSTLKIQRTQQEDSAVYLCASSLAGMGGEYEQYFGPGTRLTVT.